What follows are 24 T cell receptor beta chains derived from one specimen sequenced in a study of blood T cell repertoires in COVID-19. Produced via immunoSEQ multiplex PCR; TCRdb's table is partial and in-frame only. The sample has 400,000 to 500,000 clones; around 89% are singletons. Sequences were obtained from PBMCs or T cells enriched from blood (not recorded which). These receptors came from a woman in her forties who had recovered from COVID-19.

This clone showed up just once. The V and J genes are TRBV18 and TRBJ2-7; perhaps TRBD1 as D (6 bases). Germline assignment: CDR1 KGHSH and CDR2 LQKENI. CDR3 size: 16 residues. V gave up 2 bases and J gave up 6 bases, with 20 bases separating them. This CDR3 reads CASSPTFRGSAGEQYF. DNA for the CDR3: TGTGCCAGCTCACCAACATTCAGGGGATCAGCTGGCGAGCAGTACTTC.

V gene TRBV6-5 combines with J gene TRBJ1-5; D may be TRBD1 (5 bases). Trimming removed 6 bases at V and 3 bases at J, with 9 bases between. This CDR3 contains 13 residues. CDR1 is MNHEY, CDR2 SVGAGI, per germline. The DNA for the CDR3 is TGTGCCAGCAGGGCCAGGGACAATCAGCCCCAGCATTTT. It specifies CASRARDNQPQHF.

V and J are TRBV30 and TRBJ1-2; TRBD1 aligns across 7 bases. Germline V CDR1 and CDR2: GTSNPN, SVGIG (reference sequence). This CDR3 has 13 residues. V gave up 4 bases and J gave up 4 bases; unmatched junction bases: 6. CDR3 residues: CAWTGGRVYGYTF. CDR3 DNA: TGTGCCTGGACAGGGGGAAGGGTCTATGGCTACACCTTC.

The chain is built from TRBV27 and TRBJ2-7; D is possibly TRBD2 (7 bases). The length of the CDR3 is 13 residues. CDR1 and CDR2 from the germline V gene are MNHEY and SMNVEV (reference sequence). Trimming cost V 2 bases and J 11 bases, with 16 bases left between them. The CDR3 loop reads CASSLGGETGKYF. CDR3 sequence (DNA): TGTGCCAGCAGTTTAGGGGGGGAGACAGGAAAGTACTTC.

The rearrangement joins TRBV2 to TRBJ1-1; D not resolved. Germline V gene lookup returns CDR1 SNHLY and CDR2 FYNNEI. V was clipped by 4 bases and J by 3 bases, with 3 bases between them. The CDR3 is made up of 11 amino acids. CDR3 DNA: TGTGCCAGCAGTGCGTACACTGAAGCTTTCTTT. As protein: CASSAYTEAFF.

This clone was observed a few times. This chain connects TRBV5-4 to TRBJ1-1; no clear D gene. Germline assignment: CDR1 SGHNT and CDR2 YYREEE (reference sequence). V shed 0 bases and J shed 11 bases, with 11 bases lying between them. The CDR3 is 12 residues long. The CDR3 region is CASSLDRSLAFF. The CDR3 DNA reads as TGTGCCAGCAGCTTGGACAGATCTTTGGCTTTCTTT. Looking up the rest from reference TRBV5-4 and TRBJ1-1 gives the full variable domain: ETGVTQSPTHLIKTRGQQVTLRCSSQSGHNTVSWYQQALGQGPQFIFQYYREEENGRGNFPPRFSGLQFPNYSSELNVNALELDDSALYLCASSLDRSLAFFGQGTRLTVV.

The CDR3 coding sequence is TGTGCCACCAGTGATCCAACACGACTGGGTAATCAAGAGACCCAGTACTTC. This gives the protein CATSDPTRLGNQETQYF. V is TRBV24-1 and J is TRBJ2-5; D is ambiguous. The CDR3 loop spans 17 amino acids. Germline V gene data show CDR1 as KGHDR and CDR2 as SFDVKD. The V end was cut by 3 bases, the J end by 2 bases, with 18 bases between.

The V call is TRBV5-1, the J call TRBJ2-5, with a weak D call TRBD2 (5 bases). The germline gives CDR1 SGHRS, CDR2 YFSETQ. Deletions cut 2 bases from V and 0 bases from J, with 11 bases between. The CDR3 sequence is 15 residues long. CDR3 protein: CASSFPGRNQETQYF. The CDR3 coding sequence is TGCGCCAGCAGCTTTCCGGGGAGAAACCAAGAGACCCAGTACTTC. Complete variable domain (other parts from reference TRBV5-1 and TRBJ2-5): KAGVTQTPRYLIKTRGQQVTLSCSPISGHRSVSWYQQTPGQGLQFLFEYFSETQRNKGNFPGRFSGRQFSNSRSEMNVSTLELGDSALYLCASSFPGRNQETQYFGPGTRLLVL.

The chain recombines TRBV29-1 with TRBJ2-1; 9 nucleotides agree with TRBD2. V lost 4 bases and J lost 4; bases outside the gene matches: 8. Germline CDR1 SQVTM, CDR2 ANQGSEA. CDR3 length: 15 residues. CDR3 coding DNA: TGCAGCGTTGTGGGCGGGAGGGACCTATACAATGAGCAGTTCTTC. It is translated as CSVVGGRDLYNEQFF.

This chain connects TRBV18 to TRBJ1-2; weak D call: TRBD1 (6 bases). V lost 6 bases and J 4 bases, leaving 15 bases between the germline ends. Germline V gives CDR1 KGHSH, CDR2 LQKENI. CDR3 length equals 14 residues. The CDR3 here is CASSLTGQFYGYTF. The CDR3 DNA reads as TGTGCCAGCTCCCTAACCGGACAGTTCTATGGCTACACCTTC.

Turning to this clone: The junction shows a germline mismatch at one end, possibly a read error. This chain joins TRBV13 and TRBJ1-1; D unclear. The CDR3 runs to 12 residues. Germline CDR1 is PRHDT and CDR2 is FYEKMQ (reference sequence). CDR3 protein: CASSLGLLLGSF. CDR3 coding DNA: TGTGCCAGCAGCTTAGGCCTATTGTTGGGGAGCTTT. Full variable domain (rest looked up from reference TRBV13 and TRBJ1-1): AAGVIQSPRHLIKEKRETATLKCYPIPRHDTVYWYQQGPGQDPQFLISFYEKMQSDKGSIPDRFSAQQFSDYHSELNMSSLELGDSALYFCASSLGLLLGSFGQGTRLTVV.

The chain joins TRBV29-1 to TRBJ2-7, with 8 bases lining up with TRBD1. Germline lookup yields CDR1 SQVTM and CDR2 ANQGSEA. V lost 6 bases to trimming and J lost 7 bases; unmatched junction nucleotides: 11. The length of the CDR3 is 13 residues. The DNA for the CDR3 is TGCAGCGTCAATTGGTCAGGGGGCGGGGAGCAGTACTTC. This sequence encodes CSVNWSGGGEQYF.

V gene TRBV10-2 combines with J gene TRBJ2-7, with 13 positions matching TRBD2. Germline V CDR1 and CDR2: WSHSY, SAAADI. V was clipped by 4 bases and J by 1 base; unmatched bases: 13. CDR3 length: 19 amino acids. The DNA for the CDR3 is TGCGCCAGCAGTGGCCCCGGGACTAGCGGGATGGGGAGTTCCTACGAGCAGTACTTC. As protein: CASSGPGTSGMGSSYEQYF.

This clone appeared a few times. This rearrangement joins TRBV7-9 to TRBJ2-7; TRBD1 is a possible D gene (6 bases). Trimming stripped 0 bases from V and 7 bases from J, with 10 bases between. The CDR3 sequence is 13 residues long. Germline V CDR1 and CDR2: SEHNR, FQNEAQ (reference sequence). CDR3 loop: CASSLATTGEQYF. CDR3 DNA sequence: TGTGCCAGCAGCTTAGCCACTACAGGGGAGCAGTACTTC.

The CDR3 nucleotides are TGCGCCAGCAGCCAGCGGACTAGCGGGAGCGGAGTCGGGGAGCTGTTTTTT. Translating it yields CASSQRTSGSGVGELFF. The V call is TRBV4-3, the J call TRBJ2-2, with TRBD2 identical over 13 bases. CDR3 length: 17 amino acids. V lost 3 bases to trimming and J lost 7 bases; unmatched junction nucleotides: 8. Germline assignment: CDR1 LGHNA and CDR2 YSLEER.

This sequence joins TRBV18 and TRBJ2-7; D uncertain. The CDR3 contains 13 residues. The V end was cut by 6 bases, the J end by 1 base, with 10 bases between. The germline CDR1 and CDR2 sequences are KGHSH and LQKENI. CDR3 sequence reads: CASSLWPSYEQYF. Written as DNA, the CDR3 is TGTGCCAGCTCCTTATGGCCATCCTACGAGCAGTACTTC.

This chain uses TRBV6-5 with TRBJ2-7, with 10 bases lining up with TRBD1. Trimming removed 4 bases from V and 5 bases from J; junction bases left unmatched: 11. In germline, CDR1 is MNHEY, CDR2 SVGAGI. The CDR3 runs to 16 residues. CDR3 coding DNA: TGTGCCAGCAGTTCCACCAACACCGGGACAGGGGACGAGCAGTACTTC. Translated, it gives CASSSTNTGTGDEQYF.

This chain connects TRBV10-3 to TRBJ1-2; D might be TRBD1 (5 bases). This CDR3 region has 12 residues. The V and J ends lost 7 bases and 6 bases respectively, with 12 bases between them. From germline, CDR1 is ENHRY and CDR2 SYGVKD. CDR3 protein: CAIMGREDGYTF. The CDR3 DNA sequence: TGTGCCATCATGGGCAGGGAGGATGGCTACACCTTC.

This clone was seen more than once but under ten times. The chain links TRBV15 to TRBJ2-7; D may be TRBD1 (5 bases). The CDR3 length is 17 residues. V was trimmed by 3 bases and J by 1 base, leaving 19 bases between them. Germline-derived CDR1 and CDR2 are LNHNV and YYDKDF (reference sequence). The CDR3 coding sequence is TGTGCCACCAGCAGCGGACGGAGCAGGGCATTTTCCTACGAGCAGTACTTC. It is translated as CATSSGRSRAFSYEQYF.

This clone was found once. The J gene is TRBJ1-6, the V gene TRBV7-9, with D possibly matching TRBD1 (5 bases). V lost 6 bases to trimming and J lost 0 bases, with 9 bases between them. The germline V gene has CDR1 SEHNR and CDR2 FQNEAQ (reference sequence). The CDR3 extends over 15 amino acids. The DNA for the CDR3 is TGTGCCAGCAGAAGAGACAGCTCCTATAATTCACCCCTCCACTTT. Residues: CASRRDSSYNSPLHF.

The chain combines TRBV5-7 with TRBJ1-5; no reliable D call. TRBV5-7 is placed among ORFs of uncertain function. V was trimmed by 0 bases and J by 0 bases, leaving 13 bases between them. There are 17 residues in the CDR3. The chain's CDR3 is CASSLGVECISNQPQHF. The CDR3 DNA is TGTGCCAGCAGCTTGGGGGTGGAGTGTATTAGCAATCAGCCCCAGCATTTT.

This clone was recorded once. The chain links TRBV5-4 to TRBJ2-1; D is perhaps TRBD1 (6 bases). Trimming cost V 1 base and J 0 bases, with 11 bases left between them. The CDR3 loop spans 16 amino acids. CDR1 SGHNT and CDR2 YYREEE come from the germline V gene (reference sequence). The CDR3 reads CASSLRGGRSYNEQFF. The CDR3 nucleotides are TGTGCCAGCAGCTTGCGAGGGGGACGCTCCTACAATGAGCAGTTCTTC.

The chain's CDR3 is CASSISGQGRNTGELFF. In DNA, the CDR3 is TGTGCCAGTAGTATAAGTGGACAGGGAAGGAACACCGGGGAGCTGTTTTTT. This rearrangement joins TRBV19 to TRBJ2-2; 8 bases align to TRBD1. The ends lost 2 bases at V and 1 base at J; junction bases unmatched: 6. CDR1 LNHDA and CDR2 SQIVND come from the germline V gene (reference sequence). The CDR3 is 17 residues long.

The gene calls are TRBV6-1 and TRBJ1-1; D call uncertain. The CDR3 is 15 residues long. Germline V gene sequence: CDR1 MNHNS, CDR2 SASEGT. V shed 2 bases and J shed 1 base, with 11 bases lying between them. The CDR3 DNA is TGTGCCAGCAGTGAACCGGGGATGGGGAACACTGAAGCTTTCTTT. Translation: CASSEPGMGNTEAFF.